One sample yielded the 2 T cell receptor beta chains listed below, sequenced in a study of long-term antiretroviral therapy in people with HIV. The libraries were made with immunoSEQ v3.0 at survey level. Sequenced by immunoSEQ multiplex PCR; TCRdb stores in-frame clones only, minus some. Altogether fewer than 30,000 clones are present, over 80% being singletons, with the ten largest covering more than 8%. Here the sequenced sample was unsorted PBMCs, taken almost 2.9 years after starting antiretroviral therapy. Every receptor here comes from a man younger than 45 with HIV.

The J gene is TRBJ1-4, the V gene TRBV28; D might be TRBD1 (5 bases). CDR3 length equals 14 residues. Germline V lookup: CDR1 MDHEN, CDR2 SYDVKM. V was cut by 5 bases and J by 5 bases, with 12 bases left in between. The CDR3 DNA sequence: TGTGCCAGCAGTCGGGGGACGCGGAATGAAAAACTGTTTTTT. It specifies CASSRGTRNEKLFF.

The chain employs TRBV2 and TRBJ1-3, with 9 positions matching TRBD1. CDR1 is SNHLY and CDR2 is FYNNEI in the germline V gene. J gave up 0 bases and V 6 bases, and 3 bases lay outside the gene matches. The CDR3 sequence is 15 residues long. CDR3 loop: CASRGQGHSGNTIYF. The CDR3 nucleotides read TGTGCCAGCAGGGGACAGGGCCACTCTGGAAACACCATATATTTT. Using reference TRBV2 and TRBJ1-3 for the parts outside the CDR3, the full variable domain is EPEVTQTPSHQVTQMGQEVILRCVPISNHLYFYWYRQILGQKVEFLVSFYNNEISEKSEIFDDQFSVERPDGSNFTLKIRSTKLEDSAMYFCASRGQGHSGNTIYFGEGSWLTVV.